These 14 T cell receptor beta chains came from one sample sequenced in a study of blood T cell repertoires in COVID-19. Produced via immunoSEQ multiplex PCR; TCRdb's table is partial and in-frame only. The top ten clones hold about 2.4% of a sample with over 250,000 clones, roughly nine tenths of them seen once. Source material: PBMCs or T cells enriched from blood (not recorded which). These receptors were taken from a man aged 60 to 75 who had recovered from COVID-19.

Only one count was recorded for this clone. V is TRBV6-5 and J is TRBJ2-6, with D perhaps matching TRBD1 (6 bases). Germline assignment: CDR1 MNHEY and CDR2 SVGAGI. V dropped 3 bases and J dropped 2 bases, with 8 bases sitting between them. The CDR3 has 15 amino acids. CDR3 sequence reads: CASSYQGTGANVLTF. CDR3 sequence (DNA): TGTGCCAGCAGTTATCAGGGGACTGGGGCCAACGTCCTGACTTTC.

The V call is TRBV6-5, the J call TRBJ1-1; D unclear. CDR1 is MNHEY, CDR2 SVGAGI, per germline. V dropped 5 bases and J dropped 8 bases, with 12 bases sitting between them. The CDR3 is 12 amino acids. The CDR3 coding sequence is TGTGCCAGCAGTCTAGACGCATCGGAAGCTTTCTTT. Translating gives CASSLDASEAFF.

The CDR3 DNA sequence: TGTGCCAGCAGTCGGCGGGGCACAGATACGCAGTATTTT. Translating it yields CASSRRGTDTQYF. The chain has TRBV25-1 and TRBJ2-3, with D possibly TRBD2 on 5 matching bases. This CDR3 region has 13 residues. Per germline, CDR1 MGHDK and CDR2 SYGVNS. V lost 5 bases, J lost 1 base, and 7 bases lay in between.

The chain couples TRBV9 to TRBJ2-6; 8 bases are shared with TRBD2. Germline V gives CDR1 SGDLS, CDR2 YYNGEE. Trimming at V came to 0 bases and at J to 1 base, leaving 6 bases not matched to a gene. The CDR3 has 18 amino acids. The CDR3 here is CASSVGSGTRSGANVLTF. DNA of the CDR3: TGTGCCAGCAGCGTAGGTAGCGGGACTCGATCTGGGGCCAACGTCCTGACTTTC.

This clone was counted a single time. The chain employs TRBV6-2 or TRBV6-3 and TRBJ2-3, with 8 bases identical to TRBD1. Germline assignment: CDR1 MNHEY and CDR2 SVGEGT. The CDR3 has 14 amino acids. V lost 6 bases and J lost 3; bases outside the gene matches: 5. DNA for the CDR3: TGTGCCAGCAGCACTTGGACAGGGACAGATACGCAGTATTTT. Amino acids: CASSTWTGTDTQYF.

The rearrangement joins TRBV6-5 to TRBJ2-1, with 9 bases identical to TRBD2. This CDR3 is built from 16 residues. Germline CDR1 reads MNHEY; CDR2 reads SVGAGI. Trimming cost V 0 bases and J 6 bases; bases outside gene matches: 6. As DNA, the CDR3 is TGTGCCAGCAGTTACTCGGGGACTAGCTTTTCCAATGAGCAGTTCTTC. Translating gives CASSYSGTSFSNEQFF.

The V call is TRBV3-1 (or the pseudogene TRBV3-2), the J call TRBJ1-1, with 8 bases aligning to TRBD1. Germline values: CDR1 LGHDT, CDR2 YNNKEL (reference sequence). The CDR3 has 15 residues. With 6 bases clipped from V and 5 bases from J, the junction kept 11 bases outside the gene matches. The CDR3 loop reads CASRKQGVSGTEAFF. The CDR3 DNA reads TGTGCCAGCAGAAAACAGGGGGTAAGTGGGACTGAAGCTTTCTTT.

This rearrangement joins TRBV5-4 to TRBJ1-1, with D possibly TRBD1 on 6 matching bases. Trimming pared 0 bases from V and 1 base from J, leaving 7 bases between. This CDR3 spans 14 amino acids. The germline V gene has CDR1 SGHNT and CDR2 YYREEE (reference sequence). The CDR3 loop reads CASSLEGGNTEAFF. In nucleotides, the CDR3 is TGTGCCAGCAGCTTGGAAGGGGGGAACACTGAAGCTTTCTTT.

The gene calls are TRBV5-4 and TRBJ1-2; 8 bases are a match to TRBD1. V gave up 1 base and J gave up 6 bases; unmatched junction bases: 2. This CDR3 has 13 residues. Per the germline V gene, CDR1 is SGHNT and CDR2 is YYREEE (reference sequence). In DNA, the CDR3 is TGTGCCAGCAGCTTGTACAGGGGGGATGGCTACACCTTC. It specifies CASSLYRGDGYTF.

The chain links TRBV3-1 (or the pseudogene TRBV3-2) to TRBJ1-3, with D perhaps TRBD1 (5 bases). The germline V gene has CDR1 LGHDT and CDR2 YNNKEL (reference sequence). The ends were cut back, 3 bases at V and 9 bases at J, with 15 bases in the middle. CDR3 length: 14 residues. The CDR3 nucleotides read TGTGCCAGCAGCCAGGGGCAGCTCCGAGGCACCATATATTTT. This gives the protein CASSQGQLRGTIYF.

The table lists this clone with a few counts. The CDR3 loop is CAMGQATANEQFF. CDR3 nucleotide sequence: TGTGCCATGGGACAGGCGACCGCCAATGAGCAGTTCTTC. The genes are TRBV12-3 or TRBV12-4 and TRBJ2-1; 8 nucleotides match TRBD1. Trimming at V came to 10 bases and at J to 6 bases, leaving 8 bases not matched to a gene. The CDR3 totals 13 residues.

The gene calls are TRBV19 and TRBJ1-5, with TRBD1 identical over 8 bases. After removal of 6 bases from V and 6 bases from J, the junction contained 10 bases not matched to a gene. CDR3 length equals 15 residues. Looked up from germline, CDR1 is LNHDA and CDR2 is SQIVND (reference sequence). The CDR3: CASRDQGAVIQPQHF. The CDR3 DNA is TGTGCCAGTAGAGACCAGGGGGCTGTAATTCAGCCCCAGCATTTT.

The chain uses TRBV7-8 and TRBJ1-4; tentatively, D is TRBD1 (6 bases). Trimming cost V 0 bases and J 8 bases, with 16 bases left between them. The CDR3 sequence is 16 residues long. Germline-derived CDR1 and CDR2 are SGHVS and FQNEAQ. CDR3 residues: CASSLAFGGAVEKLFF. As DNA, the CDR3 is TGTGCCAGCAGCTTAGCCTTTGGGGGGGCAGTCGAAAAACTGTTTTTT.

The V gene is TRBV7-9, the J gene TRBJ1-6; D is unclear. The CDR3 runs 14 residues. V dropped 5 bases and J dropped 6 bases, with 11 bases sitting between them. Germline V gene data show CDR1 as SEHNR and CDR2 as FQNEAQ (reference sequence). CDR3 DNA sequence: TGTGCCAGCAGCAAACCGGGAGCTAATTCACCCCTCCACTTT. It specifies CASSKPGANSPLHF.